This T cell receptor beta chain was profiled in a study of T cell responses to AZD1222 COVID-19 vaccine. Study-wide findings and caveats: Spike-wide vaccine-associated CD4 TCRs dominated at 160-218 and 743-854. Baseline antibody screening turned up just a handful of seropositive AZD1222 recipients. Epitopes outside B.1.351 and B.1.1.7 mutated regions reportedly drew nearly half of spike TCRs. Donor demographics were predominantly white British with a female majority; clonal diversity may be underestimated.

V trimming: 10 bases; J trimming: 7 bases; junction bases outside the gene matches: 6. CDR3 size: 11 residues. In germline, CDR1 is SEHNR, CDR2 FQNEAQ (reference sequence). Some clones are missing from TCRdb's copy, which holds only in-frame ones; the method was immunoSEQ multiplex PCR. Counted here are 100,000 to 150,000 clones, more than 85% occurring once; the ten biggest clones make up 1.5% to 2%. As regards this clone: Its antigen is as yet unknown.

V usage is TRBV7-9 and J usage is TRBJ1-2; 7 bases map to TRBD1. The clonotype was recovered from an adult who received the AZD1222 COVID-19 vaccine. Sequencing was performed on peripheral blood, taken 28 days after the second AZD1222 dose. The CDR3 coding sequence is TGTGCCACATCCCAGGGGGTTGGCTACACCTTC. Translating it yields CATSQGVGYTF. Combining the CDR3 with reference TRBV7-9 and TRBJ1-2 gives the whole variable domain DTGVSQNPRHKITKRGQNVTFRCDPISEHNRLYWYRQTLGQGPEFLTYFQNEAQLEKSRLLSDRFSAERPKGSFSTLEIQRTEQGDSAMYLCATSQGVGYTFGSGTRLTVV.